This TCR beta chain derives from a study of blood T cell repertoires in COVID-19. The wider study: Acute-phase and convalescent COVID-19 samples originated in the United States, Italy and Spain.

The length of the CDR3 is 10 residues. Trimming cost V 4 bases and J 8 bases, with 8 bases left between them. In germline, CDR1 is SQVTM, CDR2 ANQGSEA. Authors' analysis steps: Reference gene primer amplification yielded estimated nucleated cell counts. This table comes from immunoSEQ multiplex PCR, and its TCRdb copy is limited to in-frame clones, with some not included. The V and J calls and the clone size are those of that table, but D and trimming were determined from the DNA. Of about 130,000 clones in the sample, 75% to 90% are singletons; the top ten hold approximately 2%. This clonotype was obtained from a man in his 70s with acute or convalescent COVID-19. Sequenced: peripheral blood. This chain joins TRBV29-1 and TRBJ1-2; weak D call: TRBD1 (5 bases). DNA of the CDR3: TGCAGCGTTGGGGGGGAAGGCTACACCTTC. It translates to CSVGGEGYTF.